This TCR beta chain appears in the sequencing data of a study of CD8 T cells in Susac syndrome. This CDR3 comprises 14 residues. Germline lookup yields CDR1 LGHNA and CDR2 YNFKEQ. V shed 2 bases, J shed 8 bases, and the junction held 8 bases outside the gene matches. RNA in amounts of about 0.5 to 1 ug was reverse transcribed with random hexamers. TCRdb ran MiXCR on the immunoSEQ multiplex PCR reads and lists one entry per CDR3 protein. The sample has 150,000 to 180,000 distinct CDR3 sequences; roughly 95% are singletons. The chain recombines TRBV4-2 with TRBJ1-2; TRBD1 aligns across 7 bases. Material: CD4+ T cells from PBMCs. The clonotype was recovered from a human donor with Susac syndrome. CDR3: CASSQMDRPDGYTF. Written as DNA, the CDR3 is TGTGCCAGCAGCCAAATGGACAGGCCGGACGGCTACACCTTC.